This TCR beta chain appears in the sequencing data of a study of early T cells in non-severe SARS-CoV-2 infection. Study background: Whole-blood bulk RNA, unsorted, was sequenced, and chains were unpaired. Study conclusions and caveats: Lookups in VDJdb leaned toward anti-spike CD8 responses and missed private and CD4 specificities.

Many counts were recorded for this clonotype. Its antigen is not identified. V was pared by 6 bases and J by 3 bases, with 10 bases between. Germline lookup yields CDR1 SGHVS and CDR2 FQNEAQ. The CDR3 has 13 amino acids. Individual cDNA molecules each received unique molecular identifiers attached to them. Via MiXCR, TCRdb re-called the 5' RACE reads, giving one row per CDR3 protein. The sample contains about 110,000 distinct CDR3 sequences, roughly an eighth of which appear only once. The clonotype originates from an adult who was a healthcare worker with PCR-confirmed SARS-CoV-2 infection or an uninfected control (not recorded which). This rearrangement joins TRBV7-8 to TRBJ2-3; D is unresolved. The specimen was whole blood. CDR3 residues: CASRLSGTDTQYF. In nucleotides, the CDR3 is TGTGCCAGCAGACTATCCGGGACAGATACGCAGTATTTT.